This T cell receptor (beta chain) was sequenced for a study of T cell responses to AZD1222 COVID-19 vaccine. Study results and caveats: The peak T cell response came first, and repertoires were sampled only after it. After two AZD1222 doses, spike-specific TCR breadth and depth rose versus day 0.

The CDR3 runs to 15 residues. Germline-derived CDR1 and CDR2 are SGHNT and YENEEA. Trimming at V came to 5 bases and at J to 2 bases, leaving 6 bases not matched to a gene. The assay was immunoSEQ multiplex PCR, and TCRdb's table has in-frame clones only and misses some. The table includes 25,000 to 30,000 clones, 92% detected once. In the case of this clone: Its antigen is unidentified.

The chain combines TRBV11-3 with TRBJ2-7; TRBD1 matches at 10 bases. Sequenced here: peripheral blood, sampled 28 days after the second AZD1222 dose. The TCR originated in an adult who received the AZD1222 COVID-19 vaccine. CDR3 loop: CASSPGTGVPYEQYF. The CDR3 DNA reads TGTGCCAGCAGCCCCGGGACAGGGGTCCCCTACGAGCAGTACTTC.